The 16 T cell receptor beta chains below come from one sample, sequenced in a study of control samples from healthy donors and cancer patients. The method was immunoSEQ multiplex PCR; TCRdb's version includes in-frame clones alone and lacks a portion of them. Of about 69,000 clones listed, approximately 89% are singletons. The sample was PBMCs. These receptors all come from a man in his sixties with colorectal cancer.

V and J are TRBV7-6 and TRBJ2-2; 8 bases are a match to TRBD1. V lost 1 base to trimming and J lost 5 bases; unmatched junction nucleotides: 3. The CDR3 length is 15 residues. The germline CDR1 and CDR2 sequences are SGHVS and FNYEAQ. For the CDR3, the DNA is TGTGCCAGCAGCTTAGAAACAGGGGGGACCGGGGAGCTGTTTTTT. This codes for CASSLETGGTGELFF. The whole variable domain, remainder taken from reference TRBV7-6 and TRBJ2-2, is GAGVSQSPRYKVTKRGQDVALRCDPISGHVSLYWYRQALGQGPEFLTYFNYEAQQDKSGLPNDRFSAERPEGSISTLTIQRTEQRDSAMYRCASSLETGGTGELFFGEGSRLTVL.

The chain recombines TRBV4-1 with TRBJ2-7, with TRBD2 identical over 14 bases. V shed 1 base, J shed 1 base, and the junction held 0 bases outside the gene matches. The germline gives CDR1 MGHRA, CDR2 YSYEKL. CDR3 length: 16 amino acids. Written as DNA, the CDR3 is TGCGCCAGCAGCCAAGGGACTAGCGGGGGGTCCTACGAGCAGTACTTC. This codes for CASSQGTSGGSYEQYF.

A word on this clone: Other DNA sequences in the sample encode the same CDR3. CDR3 nucleotides: TGTGCCAGCAGCCGTGGCTACGAGCAGTACTTC. It codes for CASSRGYEQYF. The rearrangement links TRBV3-1 (or the pseudogene TRBV3-2) to TRBJ2-7; no clear D gene. Germline assignment: CDR1 LGHDT and CDR2 YNNKEL (reference sequence). This CDR3 has 11 amino acids. V gave up 4 bases and J gave up 3 bases, with 4 bases separating them.

The chain carries TRBV5-4 and TRBJ2-2, with 9 bases aligning to TRBD2. The CDR3 is 15 residues long. V shed 4 bases and J 4 bases; nucleotides not matched to a gene: 5. The germline V gene encodes CDR1 SGHNT and CDR2 YYREEE (reference sequence). CDR3 protein: CASSGGGAGTGELFF. The CDR3 DNA follows: TGTGCCAGCAGCGGCGGGGGGGCCGGCACCGGGGAGCTGTTTTTT.

The chain couples TRBV15 to TRBJ2-5; D unresolved. Trimming left V 1 base short and J 0 bases short, with 15 bases between. Germline values: CDR1 LNHNV, CDR2 YYDKDF (reference sequence). The CDR3 has 17 residues. CDR3 DNA sequence: TGTGCCACCAGCAGAGCCCCTCGGGCGTCCAACCAAGAGACCCAGTACTTC. Protein sequence: CATSRAPRASNQETQYF.

The gene calls are TRBV11-3 and TRBJ2-2; D is uncertain. The CDR3 spans 15 residues. The V and J ends lost 7 bases and 1 base respectively, with 13 bases between them. Germline CDR1 SGHNT, CDR2 YENEEA. The CDR3 DNA reads TGTGCCAGCACCTATTCAGGAGTGAACACCGGGGAGCTGTTTTTT. Its protein is CASTYSGVNTGELFF.

The chain is built from TRBV5-6 and TRBJ2-1; no firm D call. The CDR3 is 11 residues long. The germline V gene encodes CDR1 SGHDT and CDR2 YYEEEE. V was pared by 0 bases and J by 7 bases, with 2 bases between. The CDR3, as DNA: TGTGCCAGCAGCTTGGCAAATGAGCAGTTCTTC. Translating gives CASSLANEQFF.

The V and J genes are TRBV4-2 and TRBJ2-5; D is possibly TRBD1 (6 bases). The CDR3 runs to 14 residues. V lost 5 bases, J lost 1 base, and 11 bases lay in between. Per germline, CDR1 LGHNA and CDR2 YNFKEQ. Here the CDR3 DNA reads TGTGCCAGCAGCTCCGGGACACCCCAAGAGACCCAGTACTTC. It is translated as CASSSGTPQETQYF.

The rearrangement uses TRBV4-1 and TRBJ1-4; no reliable D call. The CDR3 runs to 13 residues. V dropped 4 bases and J dropped 6 bases, with 9 bases sitting between them. CDR1 MGHRA and CDR2 YSYEKL come from the germline V gene. The CDR3 sequence is CASSLTTDEKLFF. The CDR3 DNA reads as TGCGCCAGCAGCCTGACGACCGATGAAAAACTGTTTTTT.

The chain recombines TRBV7-2 with TRBJ2-7; D is uncertain. Germline CDR1 and CDR2: SGHTA and FQGNSA. The CDR3 sequence is 16 residues long. V lost 5 bases and J lost 1, with 18 bases in between. CDR3 residues: CASSHPPGHVSYEQYF. CDR3 bases: TGTGCCAGCAGCCACCCACCCGGCCACGTATCCTACGAGCAGTACTTC.

The rearrangement uses TRBV30 and TRBJ2-5, with D hard to call. The CDR3 contains 10 residues. V lost 7 bases and J 5 bases, leaving 8 bases between the germline ends. Germline values: CDR1 GTSNPN, CDR2 SVGIG (reference sequence). The CDR3 bases are TGTGCCTCCCGAGTGGAGACCCAGTACTTC. Its protein product is CASRVETQYF.

The chain combines TRBV12-3 or TRBV12-4 with TRBJ1-1, with 8 positions matching TRBD1. Germline trimming cut 6 bases from V and 4 bases from J; bases unmatched to any gene: 4. The CDR3 extends over 13 amino acids. CDR3 region: CASRRTGRTEAFF. The CDR3 DNA reads as TGTGCCAGCAGGAGGACAGGGCGCACTGAAGCTTTCTTT.

In DNA, the CDR3 is TGTGCCAGTAGTAAAAGCCAAGGACTAGCGGGGGGGAATACGCAGTATTTT. This encodes CASSKSQGLAGGNTQYF. This rearrangement joins TRBV19 to TRBJ2-3, with 15 bases fitting TRBD2. The V and J ends lost 4 bases and 7 bases, in that order; junction bases with no gene match: 9. CDR1 and CDR2 from the germline V gene are LNHDA and SQIVND (reference sequence). The CDR3 consists of 17 residues.

The rearrangement links TRBV3-1 (or the pseudogene TRBV3-2) to TRBJ1-6, with D hard to call. Per germline, CDR1 LGHDT and CDR2 YNNKEL (reference sequence). The CDR3 is 15 residues long. The germline V and J ends were trimmed by 4 bases and 0 bases, with 7 bases remaining between them. CDR3 DNA: TGTGCCAGCAGCCCCCGGAGCTCCTATAATTCACCCCTCCACTTT. This encodes CASSPRSSYNSPLHF.

The chain recombines TRBV27 with TRBJ2-3; D uncertain. This CDR3 comprises 13 residues. CDR1 is MNHEY, CDR2 SMNVEV, per germline (reference sequence). Trimming removed 5 bases at V and 0 bases at J, with 6 bases between. The CDR3 DNA reads TGTGCCAGCAGTACAACTAGCACAGATACGCAGTATTTT. It translates to CASSTTSTDTQYF.

The gene calls are TRBV29-1 and TRBJ1-2; possibly TRBD1 for D (6 bases). Deletions cut 6 bases from V and 2 bases from J, with 16 bases between. The germline CDR1 and CDR2 sequences are SQVTM and ANQGSEA. CDR3 size: 14 residues. The CDR3 sequence: CSVEGGQTNYGYTF. CDR3 sequence (DNA): TGCAGCGTAGAGGGGGGCCAAACGAACTATGGCTACACCTTC.